Listed below are T cell receptor beta chains from one sample, sequenced in a study of cytomegalovirus exposure and HLA in healthy donors. TCRdb's copy holds only in-frame clones and misses some; the assay was immunoSEQ multiplex PCR. The sample holds approximately 110,000 clones, roughly 85% seen once. The source material was PBMCs. Receptors originate from a woman between 40 and 55 years old in good health and CMV-seronegative. Each CDR3 is given with its conserved first and last residue. The order of the fields is clone size, D gene, J gene, V gene, CDR3 protein, CDR3 DNA. A D gene is named only where the DNA matches it firmly. Expanded clones are given a class, and other clones once, few, many or no size at all.

abundance: NA; d_gene: TRBD1; j_gene: TRBJ2-5; v_gene: TRBV27; CDR3aa: CASTGGNRTGGAETQYF; CDR3nt: TGTGCCAGCACCGGAGGGAACCGGACAGGGGGCGCGGAGACCCAGTACTTC
abundance: NA; d_gene: TRBD1; j_gene: TRBJ1-2; v_gene: TRBV6-1; CDR3aa: CASSALGQGARGYTF; CDR3nt: TGTGCCAGCAGCGCCCTGGGACAGGGGGCGCGGGGCTACACCTTC
abundance: once; d_gene: TRBD1; j_gene: TRBJ1-2; v_gene: TRBV28; CDR3aa: CASQDRVGAPSYGYTF; CDR3nt: TGTGCCAGTCAGGACAGGGTGGGCGCTCCTAGCTATGGCTACACCTTC
abundance: NA; d_gene: NA; j_gene: TRBJ1-1; v_gene: TRBV9; CDR3aa: CASSGRGIGAFF; CDR3nt: TGTGCCAGCAGCGGCAGGGGCATCGGGGCTTTCTTT
abundance: NA; d_gene: NA; j_gene: TRBJ2-2; v_gene: TRBV18; CDR3aa: CASSPTDENTGELFF; CDR3nt: TGTGCCAGCTCACCGACAGACGAGAACACCGGGGAGCTGTTTTTT
abundance: once; d_gene: NA; j_gene: TRBJ2-1; v_gene: TRBV5-6; CDR3aa: CASSPPGRGLDEQFF; CDR3nt: TGTGCCAGCAGCCCCCCCGGTAGGGGGTTGGATGAGCAGTTCTTC
abundance: once; d_gene: TRBD2; j_gene: TRBJ2-5; v_gene: TRBV11-2; CDR3aa: CASSPLAGAETQYF; CDR3nt: TGTGCCAGCAGCCCCCTAGCGGGAGCAGAGACCCAGTACTTC
abundance: NA; d_gene: TRBD2; j_gene: TRBJ2-1; v_gene: TRBV27; CDR3aa: CASSEVAGYNEQFF; CDR3nt: TGTGCCAGCAGCGAGGTAGCGGGATACAATGAGCAGTTCTTC
abundance: NA; d_gene: TRBD1; j_gene: TRBJ2-2; v_gene: TRBV5-6; CDR3aa: CASSGYRGPGELFF; CDR3nt: TGTGCCAGCAGCGGTTACAGGGGTCCCGGGGAGCTGTTTTTT
abundance: few; d_gene: TRBD1; j_gene: TRBJ2-6; v_gene: TRBV11-2; CDR3aa: CASSNRGTGGSGANVLTF; CDR3nt: TGTGCCAGCAGCAACCGCGGGACAGGGGGCTCAGGGGCCAACGTCCTGACTTTC
abundance: NA; d_gene: NA; j_gene: TRBJ1-1; v_gene: TRBV19; CDR3aa: CASSIPGVGLPGRAFF; CDR3nt: TGTGCCAGTAGTATCCCGGGGGTCGGACTGCCAGGGCGCGCTTTCTTT
abundance: NA; d_gene: TRBD2; j_gene: TRBJ2-3; v_gene: TRBV27; CDR3aa: CASSLASGGADRQYF; CDR3nt: TGTGCCAGCAGTTTAGCTAGCGGTGGGGCGGATAGGCAGTATTTT
abundance: few; d_gene: TRBD1; j_gene: TRBJ2-7; v_gene: TRBV18; CDR3aa: CASSPVLGTGFYEQYF; CDR3nt: TGTGCCAGCTCACCTGTTCTGGGGACAGGGTTCTACGAGCAGTACTTC
abundance: few; d_gene: NA; j_gene: TRBJ2-1; v_gene: TRBV4-3; CDR3aa: CASSQDGLSSYNEQFF; CDR3nt: TGCGCCAGCAGCCAAGATGGGCTAAGCTCCTACAATGAGCAGTTCTTC
abundance: once; d_gene: TRBD2; j_gene: TRBJ2-6; v_gene: TRBV13; CDR3aa: CASSPGGSGANVLTF; CDR3nt: TGTGCCAGCAGCCCGGGGGGGTCTGGGGCCAACGTCCTGACTTTC
abundance: NA; d_gene: NA; j_gene: TRBJ2-7; v_gene: TRBV27; CDR3aa: CASRGSYEQYF; CDR3nt: TGTGCCTCCCGGGGTTCCTACGAGCAGTACTTC
abundance: NA; d_gene: TRBD1; j_gene: TRBJ2-3; v_gene: TRBV5-4; CDR3aa: CASRGQSTDTQYF; CDR3nt: TGTGCCAGCCGGGGACAGAGCACAGATACGCAGTATTTT
abundance: NA; d_gene: NA; j_gene: TRBJ1-1; v_gene: TRBV5-8; CDR3aa: CASRGRTGMNTEAFF; CDR3nt: TGTGCCAGCAGGGGGAGGACGGGGATGAACACTGAAGCTTTCTTT
abundance: once; d_gene: TRBD2; j_gene: TRBJ2-7; v_gene: TRBV6-5; CDR3aa: CASSSQAGGTSYEQYF; CDR3nt: TGTGCCAGCAGTTCCCAAGCGGGGGGGACCTCCTACGAGCAGTACTTC
abundance: NA; d_gene: TRBD1; j_gene: TRBJ1-5; v_gene: TRBV5-1; CDR3aa: CASSSGQDSNQPQHF; CDR3nt: TGCGCCAGCAGCTCAGGACAGGATAGCAATCAGCCCCAGCATTTT
abundance: few; d_gene: TRBD1; j_gene: TRBJ2-1; v_gene: TRBV5-6; CDR3aa: CASSLRWTGSYNEQFF; CDR3nt: TGTGCCAGCAGCTTAAGGTGGACAGGCTCCTACAATGAGCAGTTCTTC
abundance: few; d_gene: TRBD1; j_gene: TRBJ1-6; v_gene: TRBV6-5; CDR3aa: CASSPTTGGSSPLHF; CDR3nt: TGTGCCAGCAGCCCCACGACAGGGGGAAGTTCACCCCTCCACTTT
abundance: once; d_gene: TRBD1; j_gene: TRBJ1-5; v_gene: TRBV18; CDR3aa: CASSPDRAEIQPQHF; CDR3nt: TGTGCCAGCTCACCCGACAGGGCCGAAATTCAGCCCCAGCATTTT
abundance: NA; d_gene: TRBD2; j_gene: TRBJ2-7; v_gene: TRBV28; CDR3aa: CASSSPSGGFEQYF; CDR3nt: TGTGCCAGCAGTTCTCCTAGCGGGGGGTTCGAGCAGTACTTC
abundance: NA; d_gene: NA; j_gene: TRBJ2-2; v_gene: TRBV6-1; CDR3aa: CASSGPSRRWNTGELFF; CDR3nt: TGTGCCAGCAGTGGCCCCTCGCGGCGCTGGAACACCGGGGAGCTGTTTTTT
abundance: NA; d_gene: TRBD1; j_gene: TRBJ1-3; v_gene: TRBV28; CDR3aa: CASSSGQGTGNTIYF; CDR3nt: TGTGCCAGCAGTTCGGGACAGGGAACTGGAAACACCATATATTTT
abundance: NA; d_gene: NA; j_gene: TRBJ1-5; v_gene: TRBV6-5; CDR3aa: CASSARDTRNQPQHF; CDR3nt: TGTGCCAGCAGTGCCCGGGACACCCGCAATCAGCCCCAGCATTTT
abundance: NA; d_gene: NA; j_gene: TRBJ2-7; v_gene: TRBV19; CDR3aa: CASSAGGYEQYF; CDR3nt: TGTGCCAGTAGTGCTGGCGGGTACGAGCAGTACTTC
abundance: NA; d_gene: NA; j_gene: TRBJ1-5; v_gene: TRBV6-6; CDR3aa: CASSYSESSNQPQHF; CDR3nt: TGTGCCAGCAGTTACTCTGAGAGTAGCAATCAGCCCCAGCATTTT
abundance: NA; d_gene: NA; j_gene: TRBJ2-1; v_gene: TRBV19; CDR3aa: CASSPNSWSYNEQFF; CDR3nt: TGTGCCAGTAGCCCTAACAGTTGGTCCTACAATGAGCAGTTCTTC
abundance: NA; d_gene: TRBD2; j_gene: TRBJ2-5; v_gene: TRBV15; CDR3aa: CATSRESSGGVRQETQYF; CDR3nt: TGTGCCACCAGCAGAGAATCTAGCGGGGGGGTCCGCCAAGAGACCCAGTACTTC
abundance: NA; d_gene: NA; j_gene: TRBJ2-3; v_gene: TRBV30; CDR3aa: CAWSVYEGTDTQYF; CDR3nt: TGTGCCTGGAGTGTATACGAGGGCACAGATACGCAGTATTTT
abundance: NA; d_gene: NA; j_gene: TRBJ1-2; v_gene: TRBV6-5; CDR3aa: CASSYSRYRADYGYTF; CDR3nt: TGTGCCAGCAGTTACTCGAGGTACAGGGCGGACTATGGCTACACCTTC
abundance: few; d_gene: TRBD1; j_gene: TRBJ1-2; v_gene: TRBV4-3; CDR3aa: CASSQGSAGGYGYTF; CDR3nt: TGCGCCAGCAGCCAAGGGTCGGCAGGGGGCTATGGCTACACCTTC
abundance: NA; d_gene: NA; j_gene: TRBJ2-7; v_gene: TRBV5-8; CDR3aa: CASSQTVYEQYF; CDR3nt: TGTGCCAGCAGCCAAACAGTTTACGAGCAGTACTTC
abundance: NA; d_gene: NA; j_gene: TRBJ1-3; v_gene: TRBV30; CDR3aa: CAWSTGFGERIYF; CDR3nt: TGTGCCTGGAGTACAGGGTTCGGAGAGCGAATATATTTT
abundance: NA; d_gene: NA; j_gene: TRBJ1-6; v_gene: TRBV27; CDR3aa: CASSRQVTTPLHF; CDR3nt: TGTGCCAGCAGTCGACAGGTTACGACACCCCTCCACTTT
abundance: NA; d_gene: NA; j_gene: TRBJ2-3; v_gene: TRBV6-1; CDR3aa: CASSEGLAIDTQYF; CDR3nt: TGTGCCAGCAGTGAAGGTCTAGCCATAGATACGCAGTATTTT
abundance: few; d_gene: TRBD1; j_gene: TRBJ1-1; v_gene: TRBV29-1; CDR3aa: CSVGQGFTEAFF; CDR3nt: TGCAGCGTAGGACAGGGGTTCACTGAAGCTTTCTTT
abundance: NA; d_gene: NA; j_gene: TRBJ1-5; v_gene: TRBV28; CDR3aa: CASRDTGYQPQHF; CDR3nt: TGTGCCAGCAGGGATACAGGTTATCAGCCCCAGCATTTT
abundance: NA; d_gene: NA; j_gene: TRBJ1-1; v_gene: TRBV7-8; CDR3aa: CASSLGVGVNTEAFF; CDR3nt: TGTGCCAGCAGCTTAGGGGTAGGGGTGAACACTGAAGCTTTCTTT
abundance: NA; d_gene: NA; j_gene: TRBJ1-1; v_gene: TRBV19; CDR3aa: CASSWGGGGDTEAFF; CDR3nt: TGTGCCAGTAGTTGGGGAGGAGGTGGCGACACTGAAGCTTTCTTT
abundance: NA; d_gene: TRBD2; j_gene: TRBJ2-5; v_gene: TRBV30; CDR3aa: CAWNRKAGERETQYF; CDR3nt: TGTGCCTGGAATAGGAAGGCGGGAGAACGAGAGACCCAGTACTTC
abundance: NA; d_gene: NA; j_gene: TRBJ2-7; v_gene: TRBV19; CDR3aa: CASSIFGKYYEQYF; CDR3nt: TGTGCCAGTAGTATCTTCGGGAAATACTACGAGCAGTACTTC
abundance: NA; d_gene: TRBD1; j_gene: TRBJ2-7; v_gene: TRBV19; CDR3aa: CASSRSTGGSYEQYF; CDR3nt: TGTGCCAGTAGCCGCTCGACAGGGGGGTCCTACGAGCAGTACTTC
abundance: NA; d_gene: NA; j_gene: TRBJ2-7; v_gene: TRBV7-6; CDR3aa: CASSRTEEREQYF; CDR3nt: TGTGCCAGCAGCCGCACTGAAGAGCGGGAGCAGTACTTC
abundance: NA; d_gene: NA; j_gene: TRBJ1-4; v_gene: TRBV7-9; CDR3aa: CASSLLPRRSRGEKLFF; CDR3nt: TGTGCCAGCAGCTTATTACCCCGCCGATCACGAGGGGAAAAACTGTTTTTT
abundance: NA; d_gene: NA; j_gene: TRBJ1-5; v_gene: TRBV28; CDR3aa: CASSLSFEENSNQPQHF; CDR3nt: TGTGCCAGCAGTTTATCGTTTGAAGAGAATAGCAATCAGCCCCAGCATTTT